Listed below are T cell receptor beta chains from one sample, sequenced in a study of spatial heterogeneity in lung cancer. TCRdb re-derived calls from the 5' RACE reads in MiXCR, one entry per CDR3 protein. The sample shows more than 3,000 distinct CDR3 sequences, roughly a sixth of them seen only once. The source material was lung tumor tissue, sampled at surgery. These receptors were taken from a male donor with early-stage non-small cell lung cancer. Each CDR3 is given with its conserved first and last residue. A D gene is named only where the DNA matches it firmly. A clone size is listed for some rows: how often the clone was seen (once, few, many), or a class if it is expanded.

cdr3_length: 17
j_call: TRBJ2-2
clone_size: medium-sized
d_call: TRBD2
v_call: TRBV28
cdr3_nt: TGTGCCAGCAGTTTCATTGGGACTACCACGAACACCGGGGAGCTGTTTTTT
cdr3_aa: CASSFIGTTTNTGELFF

cdr3_length: 11
j_call: TRBJ1-2
clone_size: -
d_call: -
v_call: TRBV20-1
cdr3_nt: TGCAGTGCGGGGGCGGGCTATGGCTACACCTTC
cdr3_aa: CSAGAGYGYTF

cdr3_length: 14
j_call: TRBJ1-6
clone_size: large
d_call: -
v_call: TRBV5-1
cdr3_nt: TGCGCCAGCAGCTTGGGGGCGCATAATTCACCCCTCCACTTT
cdr3_aa: CASSLGAHNSPLHF

cdr3_length: 13
j_call: TRBJ2-2
clone_size: medium-sized
d_call: -
v_call: TRBV11-2
cdr3_nt: TGTGCCAGCAAGACAGGGAACACCGGGGAGCTGTTTTTT
cdr3_aa: CASKTGNTGELFF

cdr3_length: 16
j_call: TRBJ2-5
clone_size: -
d_call: -
v_call: TRBV27
cdr3_nt: TGTGCCAGCAGTCCCCAACCCGGGGGGCGGCAAGAGACCCAGTACTTC
cdr3_aa: CASSPQPGGRQETQYF

cdr3_length: 13
j_call: TRBJ2-7
clone_size: -
d_call: -
v_call: TRBV28
cdr3_nt: TGTGCCAGCAGGGGGGTCAGCTCCTACGAGCAGTACTTC
cdr3_aa: CASRGVSSYEQYF

cdr3_length: 14
j_call: TRBJ2-5
clone_size: medium-sized
d_call: -
v_call: TRBV5-1
cdr3_nt: TGCGCCAGCAGCTTGGGTCCACACGGGGAGACCCAGTACTTC
cdr3_aa: CASSLGPHGETQYF

cdr3_length: 15
j_call: TRBJ2-7
clone_size: -
d_call: -
v_call: TRBV9
cdr3_nt: TGTGCCAGCAGCGTAGGCCCAGGGTATTCCTACGAGCAGTACTTC
cdr3_aa: CASSVGPGYSYEQYF

cdr3_length: 15
j_call: TRBJ2-1
clone_size: medium-sized
d_call: TRBD2
v_call: TRBV2
cdr3_nt: TGTGCCAGCAGTGAATTGGCTAGCGGGATTCTTGAGCAGTTCTTC
cdr3_aa: CASSELASGILEQFF

cdr3_length: 18
j_call: TRBJ2-7
clone_size: medium-sized
d_call: -
v_call: TRBV5-1
cdr3_nt: TGCGCCAGCAGCTCGCAACTCTCGGCGGGTGCGAGCTCCTACGAGCAGTACTTC
cdr3_aa: CASSSQLSAGASSYEQYF

cdr3_length: 15
j_call: TRBJ2-3
clone_size: medium-sized
d_call: TRBD2
v_call: TRBV6-1
cdr3_nt: TGTGCCAGCAGTGAACCCGGGAGGGGGGCAGATACGCAGTATTTT
cdr3_aa: CASSEPGRGADTQYF

cdr3_length: 16
j_call: TRBJ2-7
clone_size: medium-sized
d_call: -
v_call: TRBV7-2
cdr3_nt: TGTGCCAGCAGCTTAGGGCCGGGGGCGACCGCCTACGAGCAGTACTTC
cdr3_aa: CASSLGPGATAYEQYF

cdr3_length: 13
j_call: TRBJ2-7
clone_size: medium-sized
d_call: -
v_call: TRBV20-1
cdr3_nt: TGCAGTGCGAAATCAGGGGGAGGCTACGAGCAGTACTTC
cdr3_aa: CSAKSGGGYEQYF

cdr3_length: 14
j_call: TRBJ2-1
clone_size: medium-sized
d_call: TRBD1
v_call: TRBV7-2
cdr3_nt: TGTGCCAGCAGACCTCCGGGACAGGGGGTTGAGCAGTTCTTC
cdr3_aa: CASRPPGQGVEQFF

cdr3_length: 13
j_call: TRBJ2-5
clone_size: many
d_call: -
v_call: TRBV10-3
cdr3_nt: TGTGCCATCACCTCTGGCGGGGAAGAGACCCAGTACTTC
cdr3_aa: CAITSGGEETQYF

cdr3_length: 15
j_call: TRBJ1-4
clone_size: medium-sized
d_call: TRBD1
v_call: TRBV6-1
cdr3_nt: TGTGCCAGCAGTGAACCGGGACAGGGTAATGAAAAACTGTTTTTT
cdr3_aa: CASSEPGQGNEKLFF

cdr3_length: 13
j_call: TRBJ1-2
clone_size: medium-sized
d_call: -
v_call: TRBV12-3/TRBV12-4
cdr3_nt: TGTGCCAGCAGTTTCGGTCAAAGCAGTGGCTACACCTTC
cdr3_aa: CASSFGQSSGYTF

cdr3_length: 12
j_call: TRBJ2-1
clone_size: -
d_call: -
v_call: TRBV29-1
cdr3_nt: TGCAGCGTTGTCAGGGCTATCAATGAGCAGTTCTTC
cdr3_aa: CSVVRAINEQFF

cdr3_length: 12
j_call: TRBJ1-2
clone_size: large
d_call: -
v_call: TRBV29-1
cdr3_nt: TGCAGCGTTGATGAGGGGTCCTATGGCTACACCTTC
cdr3_aa: CSVDEGSYGYTF

cdr3_length: 13
j_call: TRBJ2-7
clone_size: medium-sized
d_call: TRBD2
v_call: TRBV20-1
cdr3_nt: TGCAGTACCAGAGGAGGACTAGCTCGCGAGCAGTACTTC
cdr3_aa: CSTRGGLAREQYF

cdr3_length: 15
j_call: TRBJ2-7
clone_size: medium-sized
d_call: TRBD1
v_call: TRBV28
cdr3_nt: TGTGCCAGCAGTCCCGTACAGGGGATGTCCTACGAGCAGTACTTC
cdr3_aa: CASSPVQGMSYEQYF

cdr3_length: 14
j_call: TRBJ2-2
clone_size: medium-sized
d_call: -
v_call: TRBV6-1
cdr3_nt: TGTGCCAGCAGTGAAGCGGGCGGGGCCGGGGAGCTGTTTTTT
cdr3_aa: CASSEAGGAGELFF

cdr3_length: 20
j_call: TRBJ2-6
clone_size: medium-sized
d_call: -
v_call: TRBV6-1
cdr3_nt: TGTGCCAGCCTCAGGTTGCCAAACGGGCGGGGATACCCTGGGGCCAACGTCCTGACTTTC
cdr3_aa: CASLRLPNGRGYPGANVLTF

cdr3_length: 15
j_call: TRBJ2-1
clone_size: large
d_call: TRBD2
v_call: TRBV20-1
cdr3_nt: TGCAGTGCTAGAGAAGGGACTAGCGGGGCGGGTGAGCAGTTCTTC
cdr3_aa: CSAREGTSGAGEQFF

cdr3_length: 16
j_call: TRBJ2-1
clone_size: medium-sized
d_call: -
v_call: TRBV28
cdr3_nt: TGTGCCAGCAGTTTTTCCCCCCCGCGTTCCTACAATGAGCAGTTCTTC
cdr3_aa: CASSFSPPRSYNEQFF

cdr3_length: 14
j_call: TRBJ2-7
clone_size: large
d_call: TRBD1
v_call: TRBV5-4
cdr3_nt: TGTGCCAGCAGCCCGGACAGGGTCTCCTACGAGCAGTACTTC
cdr3_aa: CASSPDRVSYEQYF

cdr3_length: 15
j_call: TRBJ1-6
clone_size: medium-sized
d_call: -
v_call: TRBV18
cdr3_nt: TGTGCCAGCGCATCGGGGGGGGCCGATAATTCACCCCTCCACTTT
cdr3_aa: CASASGGADNSPLHF

cdr3_length: 13
j_call: TRBJ1-2
clone_size: large
d_call: -
v_call: TRBV5-6
cdr3_nt: TGTGCCAGCAGGGCCGGGACAAGGGATGGCTACACCTTC
cdr3_aa: CASRAGTRDGYTF

cdr3_length: 17
j_call: TRBJ2-3
clone_size: medium-sized
d_call: TRBD2
v_call: TRBV6-1
cdr3_nt: TGTGCCAGCAGGGATGGCACGACTAGCGGGAGTAGAAATACGCAGTATTTT
cdr3_aa: CASRDGTTSGSRNTQYF

cdr3_length: 16
j_call: TRBJ2-3
clone_size: medium-sized
d_call: TRBD2
v_call: TRBV20-1
cdr3_nt: TGCAGTGGTTCGGGGCCGGGGACTAGCCGTCCAGATACGCAGTATTTT
cdr3_aa: CSGSGPGTSRPDTQYF

cdr3_length: 15
j_call: TRBJ2-1
clone_size: -
d_call: -
v_call: TRBV19
cdr3_nt: TGTGCCAGTAGTATAGATCTATCGGAGTACAATGAGCAGTTCTTC
cdr3_aa: CASSIDLSEYNEQFF

cdr3_length: 13
j_call: TRBJ2-7
clone_size: few
d_call: -
v_call: TRBV20-1
cdr3_nt: TGCAGTGCTACGCCTCTGGGGCCCTACGAGCAGTACTTC
cdr3_aa: CSATPLGPYEQYF

cdr3_length: 17
j_call: TRBJ2-5
clone_size: medium-sized
d_call: TRBD2
v_call: TRBV4-1
cdr3_nt: TGCGCCAGCAGCCAAGAGGGAGGACTAGCGGGAGCAGAGACCCAGTACTTC
cdr3_aa: CASSQEGGLAGAETQYF

cdr3_length: 16
j_call: TRBJ1-5
clone_size: medium-sized
d_call: -
v_call: TRBV21-1
cdr3_nt: TGTGCCAGCAGCACCCATAACAGGGGTAGCAATCAGCCCCAGCATTTT
cdr3_aa: CASSTHNRGSNQPQHF

cdr3_length: 18
j_call: TRBJ2-1
clone_size: -
d_call: -
v_call: TRBV4-2
cdr3_nt: TGTGCCAGCAGCCAAGAACCCTCAGGGGCGGGAGCCTACAATGAGCAGTTCTTC
cdr3_aa: CASSQEPSGAGAYNEQFF

cdr3_length: 13
j_call: TRBJ2-2
clone_size: -
d_call: TRBD1
v_call: TRBV6-2/TRBV6-3
cdr3_nt: TGTGCCACAGGACAGGGGGGCACCGGGGAGCTGTTTTTT
cdr3_aa: CATGQGGTGELFF

cdr3_length: 11
j_call: TRBJ1-1
clone_size: medium-sized
d_call: -
v_call: TRBV20-1
cdr3_nt: TGCAGTGCTAGTGATGGCACTGAAGCTTTCTTT
cdr3_aa: CSASDGTEAFF

cdr3_length: 15
j_call: TRBJ2-5
clone_size: medium-sized
d_call: TRBD1
v_call: TRBV5-1
cdr3_nt: TGCGCCAGCAGCCCCGGGGACAGGGGAGCGGAGACCCAGTACTTC
cdr3_aa: CASSPGDRGAETQYF

cdr3_length: 13
j_call: TRBJ1-1
clone_size: medium-sized
d_call: -
v_call: TRBV24-1
cdr3_nt: TGTGCCACCAGTGTCGAAGGGAGGACTGAAGCTTTCTTT
cdr3_aa: CATSVEGRTEAFF

cdr3_length: 13
j_call: TRBJ2-7
clone_size: many
d_call: -
v_call: TRBV5-1
cdr3_nt: TGCGCCAGCGGTGAGGACTACCGAAACGAGCAGTACTTC
cdr3_aa: CASGEDYRNEQYF

cdr3_length: 14
j_call: TRBJ2-3
clone_size: medium-sized
d_call: -
v_call: TRBV6-2/TRBV6-3
cdr3_nt: TGTGCCAGCATGTTGGGCGGAATCACAGATACGCAGTATTTT
cdr3_aa: CASMLGGITDTQYF

cdr3_length: 14
j_call: TRBJ1-2
clone_size: many
d_call: -
v_call: TRBV5-1
cdr3_nt: TGCGCCAGCAGCTTATTCGCAGGGGAACATGGCTACACCTTC
cdr3_aa: CASSLFAGEHGYTF

cdr3_length: 13
j_call: TRBJ1-5
clone_size: -
d_call: -
v_call: TRBV12-3/TRBV12-4
cdr3_nt: TGTGCCAGCAGTCTGGGACCGGGGACCCGTCAGCATTTT
cdr3_aa: CASSLGPGTRQHF

cdr3_length: 15
j_call: TRBJ2-6
clone_size: -
d_call: -
v_call: TRBV6-5
cdr3_nt: TGTGCCAGCAGTTACGAAGGAGCTGGGGCCAACGTCCTGACTTTC
cdr3_aa: CASSYEGAGANVLTF

cdr3_length: 15
j_call: TRBJ2-7
clone_size: medium-sized
d_call: TRBD2
v_call: TRBV20-1
cdr3_nt: TGCAGTGCTAGAGATTGGGCTAGCGGGGACTACGAGCAGTACTTC
cdr3_aa: CSARDWASGDYEQYF

cdr3_length: 14
j_call: TRBJ2-7
clone_size: once
d_call: TRBD1
v_call: TRBV19
cdr3_nt: TGTGCCAGTAGTATAGGGCAGGGGGCCTACGAGCAGTACTTC
cdr3_aa: CASSIGQGAYEQYF

cdr3_length: 19
j_call: TRBJ2-3
clone_size: medium-sized
d_call: TRBD2
v_call: TRBV28
cdr3_nt: TGTGCCAGCAGTTTTCTCACTCTGGGACTAGCGGGAGGGCCAGGGGCGCAGTATTTT
cdr3_aa: CASSFLTLGLAGGPGAQYF

cdr3_length: 12
j_call: TRBJ2-5
clone_size: many
d_call: -
v_call: TRBV28
cdr3_nt: TGTGCCAGCAGGACGTACCAAGAGACCCAGTACTTC
cdr3_aa: CASRTYQETQYF

cdr3_length: 15
j_call: TRBJ1-4
clone_size: few
d_call: -
v_call: TRBV7-2
cdr3_nt: TGTGCCAGCAGCCCTGAGACAGGCCAGTCGGAAAAACTGTTTTTT
cdr3_aa: CASSPETGQSEKLFF

cdr3_length: 13
j_call: TRBJ2-5
clone_size: once
d_call: -
v_call: TRBV7-2
cdr3_nt: TGTGCCAGCAGCTCTGGGGTGTTTGAGACCCAGTACTTC
cdr3_aa: CASSSGVFETQYF

cdr3_length: 14
j_call: TRBJ1-5
clone_size: medium-sized
d_call: -
v_call: TRBV6-1
cdr3_nt: TGTGCCAGCAGTGGCCCCGCCCGCAGGGAGCCCCAGCATTTT
cdr3_aa: CASSGPARREPQHF

cdr3_length: 17
j_call: TRBJ2-4
clone_size: many
d_call: TRBD1
v_call: TRBV27
cdr3_nt: TGTGCCAGCAGTTTTTACCCGAGGGACAGGGCTAAAAACATTCAGTACTTC
cdr3_aa: CASSFYPRDRAKNIQYF

cdr3_length: 11
j_call: TRBJ2-2
clone_size: medium-sized
d_call: -
v_call: TRBV6-6
cdr3_nt: TGTGCCAGCAACTTCCCCGGGGAGCTGTTTTTT
cdr3_aa: CASNFPGELFF